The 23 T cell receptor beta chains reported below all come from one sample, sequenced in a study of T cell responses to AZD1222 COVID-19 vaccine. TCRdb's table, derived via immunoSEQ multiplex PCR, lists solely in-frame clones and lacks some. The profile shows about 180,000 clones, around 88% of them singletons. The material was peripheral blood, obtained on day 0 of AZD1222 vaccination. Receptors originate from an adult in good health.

Here the CDR3 DNA reads TGCGCCAGCAGCTTGGGCACGGGACAGACATATGGCTACACCTTC. Its protein is CASSLGTGQTYGYTF. The chain combines TRBV5-1 with TRBJ1-2; TRBD1 matches 7 bases. The V gene end was trimmed by 0 bases and the J gene end by 5 bases; junction bases not matched to a gene: 7. CDR1 is SGHRS and CDR2 is YFSETQ in the germline V gene. This CDR3 is built from 15 residues.

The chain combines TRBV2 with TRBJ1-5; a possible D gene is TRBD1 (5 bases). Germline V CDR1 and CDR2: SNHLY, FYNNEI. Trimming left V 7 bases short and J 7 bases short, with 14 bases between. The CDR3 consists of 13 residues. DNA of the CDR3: TGTGCCAGCAAAGGGAGCGGGGGACAGCCCCAGCATTTT. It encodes CASKGSGGQPQHF.

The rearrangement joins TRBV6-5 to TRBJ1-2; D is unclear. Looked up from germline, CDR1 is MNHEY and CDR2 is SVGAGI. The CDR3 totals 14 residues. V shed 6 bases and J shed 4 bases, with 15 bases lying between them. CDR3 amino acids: CASRGPATLYGYTF. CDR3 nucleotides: TGTGCCAGCAGAGGTCCGGCGACCCTCTATGGCTACACCTTC.

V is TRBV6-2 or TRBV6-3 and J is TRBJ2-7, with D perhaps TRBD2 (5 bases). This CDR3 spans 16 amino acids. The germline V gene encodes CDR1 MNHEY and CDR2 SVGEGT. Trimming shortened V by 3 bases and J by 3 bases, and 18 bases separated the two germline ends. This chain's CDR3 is CASSYEGGGLHYEQYF. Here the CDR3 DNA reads TGTGCCAGCAGTTATGAGGGCGGTGGGCTCCACTACGAGCAGTACTTC.

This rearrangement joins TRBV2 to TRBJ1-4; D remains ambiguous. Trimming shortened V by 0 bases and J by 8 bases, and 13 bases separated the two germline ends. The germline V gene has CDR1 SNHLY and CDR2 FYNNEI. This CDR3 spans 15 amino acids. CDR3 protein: CASSEARRVGEKLFF. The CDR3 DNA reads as TGTGCCAGCAGTGAAGCGCGGAGGGTAGGCGAAAAACTGTTTTTT.

The DNA of the CDR3 is TGCGCCAGCAGCCCTCAAGGGGGTTCTGACACTGAAGCTTTCTTT. The encoded protein is CASSPQGGSDTEAFF. This chain uses TRBV5-1 with TRBJ1-1, with D tentatively TRBD1 (6 bases). The germline gives CDR1 SGHRS, CDR2 YFSETQ. The ends were cut back, 4 bases at V and 3 bases at J, with 16 bases in the middle. The CDR3 spans 15 residues.

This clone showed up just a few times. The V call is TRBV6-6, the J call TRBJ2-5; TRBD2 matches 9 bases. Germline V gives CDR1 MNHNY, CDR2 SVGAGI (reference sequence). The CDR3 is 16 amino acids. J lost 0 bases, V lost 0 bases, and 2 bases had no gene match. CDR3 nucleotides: TGTGCCAGCAGTTACTCGGCGGGGGGGGACCAAGAGACCCAGTACTTC. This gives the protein CASSYSAGGDQETQYF.

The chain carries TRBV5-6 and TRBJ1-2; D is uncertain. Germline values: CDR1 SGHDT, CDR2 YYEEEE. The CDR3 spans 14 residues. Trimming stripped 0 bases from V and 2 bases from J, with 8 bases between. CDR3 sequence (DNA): TGTGCCAGCAGCTTGGCGGCAGGCAACTATGGCTACACCTTC. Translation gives CASSLAAGNYGYTF.

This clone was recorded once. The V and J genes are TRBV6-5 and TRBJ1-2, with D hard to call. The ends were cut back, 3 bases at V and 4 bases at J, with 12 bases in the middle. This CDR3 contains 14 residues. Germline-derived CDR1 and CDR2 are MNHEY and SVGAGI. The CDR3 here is CASSYSGGSYGYTF. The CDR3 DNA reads TGTGCCAGCAGTTATTCCGGTGGGTCCTATGGCTACACCTTC.

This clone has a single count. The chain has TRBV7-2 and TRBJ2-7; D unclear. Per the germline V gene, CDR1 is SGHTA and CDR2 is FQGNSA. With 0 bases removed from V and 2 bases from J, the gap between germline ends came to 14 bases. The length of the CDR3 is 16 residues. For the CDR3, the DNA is TGTGCCAGCAGCTTAGCTGGAACGCAGAAGACCTACGAGCAGTACTTC. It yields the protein CASSLAGTQKTYEQYF.

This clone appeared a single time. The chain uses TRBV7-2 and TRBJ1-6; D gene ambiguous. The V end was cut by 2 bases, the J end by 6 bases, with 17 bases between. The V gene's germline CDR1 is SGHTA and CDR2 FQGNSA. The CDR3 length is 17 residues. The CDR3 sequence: CASSLFVSGTANSPLHF. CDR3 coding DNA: TGTGCCAGCAGCTTATTCGTTTCGGGAACTGCTAATTCACCCCTCCACTTT.

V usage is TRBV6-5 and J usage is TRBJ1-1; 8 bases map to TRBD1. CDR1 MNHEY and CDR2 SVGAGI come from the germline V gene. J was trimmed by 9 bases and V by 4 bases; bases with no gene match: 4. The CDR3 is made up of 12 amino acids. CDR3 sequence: CASSLDRVQAFF. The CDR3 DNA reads TGTGCCAGCAGTTTGGACAGGGTACAAGCTTTCTTT.

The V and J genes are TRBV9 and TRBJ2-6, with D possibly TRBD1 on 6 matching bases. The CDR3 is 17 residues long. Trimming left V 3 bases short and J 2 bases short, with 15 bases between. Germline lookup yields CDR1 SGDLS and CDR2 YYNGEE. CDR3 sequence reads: CASSAVPGQTGANVLTF. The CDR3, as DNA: TGTGCCAGCAGCGCGGTCCCGGGACAAACTGGGGCCAACGTCCTGACTTTC.

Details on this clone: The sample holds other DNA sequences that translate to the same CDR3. The CDR3 spells CASSPTGNTEAFF. Written as DNA, the CDR3 is TGTGCCAGCAGCCCTACGGGAAACACTGAAGCTTTCTTT. The J gene is TRBJ1-1, the V gene TRBV7-9, with D uncertain. The V gene's germline CDR1 is SEHNR and CDR2 FQNEAQ (reference sequence). This CDR3 is built from 13 residues. The V end lost 5 bases, the J end lost 2 bases, and 9 bases lay between the germline ends.

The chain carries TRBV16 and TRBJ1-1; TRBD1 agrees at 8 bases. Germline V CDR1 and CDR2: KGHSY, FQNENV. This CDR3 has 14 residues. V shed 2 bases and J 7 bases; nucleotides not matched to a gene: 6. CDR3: CASSQSRTGNEAFF. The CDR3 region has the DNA TGTGCCAGCAGCCAAAGCCGGACAGGGAATGAAGCTTTCTTT. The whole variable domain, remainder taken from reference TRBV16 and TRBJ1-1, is GEEVAQTPKHLVRGEGQKAKLYCAPIKGHSYVFWYQQVLKNEFKFLISFQNENVFDETGMPKERFSAKCLPNSPCSLEIQATKLEDSAVYFCASSQSRTGNEAFFGQGTRLTVV.

CDR3 loop: CSVRRDRGHPTGEQFF. CDR3 nucleotides: TGCAGCGTTCGGAGAGACAGGGGTCACCCTACAGGAGAGCAGTTCTTC. The V call is TRBV29-1, the J call TRBJ2-1; 8 positions match TRBD1. J lost 10 bases, V lost 5 bases, and 19 bases had no gene match. CDR1 and CDR2 from the germline V gene are SQVTM and ANQGSEA. The CDR3 totals 16 residues.

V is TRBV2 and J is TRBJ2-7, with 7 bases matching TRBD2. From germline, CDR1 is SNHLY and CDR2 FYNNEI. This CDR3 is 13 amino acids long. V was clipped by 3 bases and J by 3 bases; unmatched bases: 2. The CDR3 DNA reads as TGTGCCAGCAGTGACGGGGGGTACTACGAGCAGTACTTC. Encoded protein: CASSDGGYYEQYF.

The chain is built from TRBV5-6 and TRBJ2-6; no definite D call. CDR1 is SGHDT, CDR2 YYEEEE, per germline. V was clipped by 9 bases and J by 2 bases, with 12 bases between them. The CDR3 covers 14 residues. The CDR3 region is CATSPKTGANVLTF. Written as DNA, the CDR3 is TGTGCCACCTCCCCTAAGACTGGGGCCAACGTCCTGACTTTC.

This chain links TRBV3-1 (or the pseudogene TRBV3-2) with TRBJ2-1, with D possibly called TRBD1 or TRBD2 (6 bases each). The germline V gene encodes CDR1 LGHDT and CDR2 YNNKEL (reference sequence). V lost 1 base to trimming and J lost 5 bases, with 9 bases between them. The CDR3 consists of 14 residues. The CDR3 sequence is CASSQGGANNEQFF. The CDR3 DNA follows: TGTGCCAGCAGCCAAGGGGGGGCGAACAATGAGCAGTTCTTC.

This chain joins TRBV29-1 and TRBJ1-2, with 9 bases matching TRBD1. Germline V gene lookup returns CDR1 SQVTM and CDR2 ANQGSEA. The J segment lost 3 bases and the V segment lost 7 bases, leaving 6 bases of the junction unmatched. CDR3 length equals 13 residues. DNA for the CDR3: TGCAGCGGCCGGGACAGGGAGGACTATGGCTACACCTTC. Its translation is CSGRDREDYGYTF.

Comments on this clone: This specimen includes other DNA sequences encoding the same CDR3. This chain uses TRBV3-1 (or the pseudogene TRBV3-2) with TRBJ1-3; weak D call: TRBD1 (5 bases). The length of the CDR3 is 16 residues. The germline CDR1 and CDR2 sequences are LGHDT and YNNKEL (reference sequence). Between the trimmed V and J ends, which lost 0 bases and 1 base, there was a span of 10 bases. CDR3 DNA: TGTGCCAGCAGCCAAGATAGGGGAAGGTCTGGAAACACCATATATTTT. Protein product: CASSQDRGRSGNTIYF.

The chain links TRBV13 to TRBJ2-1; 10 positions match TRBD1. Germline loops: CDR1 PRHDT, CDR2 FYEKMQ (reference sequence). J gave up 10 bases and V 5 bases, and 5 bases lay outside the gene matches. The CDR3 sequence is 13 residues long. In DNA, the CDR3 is TGTGCCAGCAGCGGGGGACAGGGGACAGAGCAGTTCTTC. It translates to CASSGGQGTEQFF. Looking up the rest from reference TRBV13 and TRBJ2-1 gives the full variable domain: AAGVIQSPRHLIKEKRETATLKCYPIPRHDTVYWYQQGPGQDPQFLISFYEKMQSDKGSIPDRFSAQQFSDYHSELNMSSLELGDSALYFCASSGGQGTEQFFGPGTRLTVL.

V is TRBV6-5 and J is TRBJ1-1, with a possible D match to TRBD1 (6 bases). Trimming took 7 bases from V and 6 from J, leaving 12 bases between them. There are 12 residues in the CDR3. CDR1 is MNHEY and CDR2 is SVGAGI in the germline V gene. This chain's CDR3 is CASTNRAAEAFF. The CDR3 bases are TGTGCCAGCACCAACAGGGCCGCTGAAGCTTTCTTT.